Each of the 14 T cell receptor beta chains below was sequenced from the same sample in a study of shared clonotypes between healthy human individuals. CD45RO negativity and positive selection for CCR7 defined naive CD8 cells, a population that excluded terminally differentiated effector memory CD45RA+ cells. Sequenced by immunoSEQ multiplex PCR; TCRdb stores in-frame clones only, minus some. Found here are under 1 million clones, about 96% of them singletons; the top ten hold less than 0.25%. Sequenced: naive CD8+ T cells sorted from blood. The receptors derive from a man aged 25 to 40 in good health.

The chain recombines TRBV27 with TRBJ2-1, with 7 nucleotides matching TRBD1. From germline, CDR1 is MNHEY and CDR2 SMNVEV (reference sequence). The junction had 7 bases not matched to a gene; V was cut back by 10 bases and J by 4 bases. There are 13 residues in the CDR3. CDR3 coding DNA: TGTGCCACCGGGACCAGGGGGTACAATGAGCAGTTCTTC. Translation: CATGTRGYNEQFF.

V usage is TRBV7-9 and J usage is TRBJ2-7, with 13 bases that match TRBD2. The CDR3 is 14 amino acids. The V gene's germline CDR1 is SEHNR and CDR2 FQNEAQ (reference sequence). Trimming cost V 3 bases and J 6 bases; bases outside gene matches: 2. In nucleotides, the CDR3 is TGTGCCAGCAGCTTCAGGACTAGCGGGAGCGAGCAGTACTTC. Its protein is CASSFRTSGSEQYF.

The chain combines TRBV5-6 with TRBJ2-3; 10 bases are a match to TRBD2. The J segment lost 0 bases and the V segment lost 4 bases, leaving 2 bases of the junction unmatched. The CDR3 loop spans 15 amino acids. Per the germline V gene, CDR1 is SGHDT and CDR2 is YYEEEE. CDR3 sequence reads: CASSETSGSTDTQYF. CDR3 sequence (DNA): TGTGCCAGCAGCGAGACTAGCGGGAGCACAGATACGCAGTATTTT.

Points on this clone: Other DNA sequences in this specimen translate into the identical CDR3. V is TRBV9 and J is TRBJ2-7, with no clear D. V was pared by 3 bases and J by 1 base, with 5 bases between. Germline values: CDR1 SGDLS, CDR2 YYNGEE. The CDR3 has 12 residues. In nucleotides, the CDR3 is TGTGCCAGCAGCGGGGGTTCCTACGAGCAGTACTTC. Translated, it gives CASSGGSYEQYF.

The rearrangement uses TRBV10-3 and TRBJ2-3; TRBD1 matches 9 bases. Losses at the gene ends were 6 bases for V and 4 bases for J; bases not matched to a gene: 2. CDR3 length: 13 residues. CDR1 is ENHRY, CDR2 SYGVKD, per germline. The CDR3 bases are TGTGCCATCAGGGGACAGGGATCAGATACGCAGTATTTT. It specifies CAIRGQGSDTQYF.

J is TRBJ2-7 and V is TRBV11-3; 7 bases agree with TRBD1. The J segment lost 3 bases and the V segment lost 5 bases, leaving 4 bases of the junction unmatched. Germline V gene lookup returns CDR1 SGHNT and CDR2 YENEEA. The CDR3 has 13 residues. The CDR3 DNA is TGTGCCAGCAGCCCCGGGACAGTCTACGAGCAGTACTTC. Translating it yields CASSPGTVYEQYF. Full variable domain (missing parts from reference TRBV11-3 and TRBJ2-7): EAGVVQSPRYKIIEKKQPVAFWCNPISGHNTLYWYLQNLGQGPELLIRYENEEAVDDSQLPKDRFSAERLKGVDSTLKIQPAELGDSAVYLCASSPGTVYEQYFGPGTRLTVT.

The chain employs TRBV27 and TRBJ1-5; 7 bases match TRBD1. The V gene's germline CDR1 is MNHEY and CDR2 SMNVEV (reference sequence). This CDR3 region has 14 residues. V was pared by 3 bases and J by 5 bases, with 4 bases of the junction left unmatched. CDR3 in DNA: TGTGCCAGCAGTTTCCACAGGGGTGATCAGCCCCAGCATTTT. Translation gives CASSFHRGDQPQHF.

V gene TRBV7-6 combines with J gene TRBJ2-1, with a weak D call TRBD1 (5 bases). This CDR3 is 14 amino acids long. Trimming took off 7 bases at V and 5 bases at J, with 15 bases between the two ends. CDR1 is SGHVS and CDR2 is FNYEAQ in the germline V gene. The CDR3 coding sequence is TGTGCCAGCACGGGCCAGGGTGGAGACAATGAGCAGTTCTTC. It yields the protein CASTGQGGDNEQFF. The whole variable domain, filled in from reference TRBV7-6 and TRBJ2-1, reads GAGVSQSPRYKVTKRGQDVALRCDPISGHVSLYWYRQALGQGPEFLTYFNYEAQQDKSGLPNDRFSAERPEGSISTLTIQRTEQRDSAMYRCASTGQGGDNEQFFGPGTRLTVL.

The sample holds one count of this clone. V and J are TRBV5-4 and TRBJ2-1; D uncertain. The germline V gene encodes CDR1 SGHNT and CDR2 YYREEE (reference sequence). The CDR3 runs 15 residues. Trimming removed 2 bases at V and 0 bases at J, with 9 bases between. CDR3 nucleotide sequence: TGTGCCAGCAGCTTTCGCGGAAGCTCCTACAATGAGCAGTTCTTC. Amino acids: CASSFRGSSYNEQFF.

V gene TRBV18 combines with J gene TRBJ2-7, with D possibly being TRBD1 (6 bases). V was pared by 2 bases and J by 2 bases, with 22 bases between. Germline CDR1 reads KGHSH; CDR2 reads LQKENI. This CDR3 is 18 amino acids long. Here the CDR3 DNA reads TGTGCCAGCTCACCAACTAACCCCGCAGGGACATCGCCCTACGAGCAGTACTTC. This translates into CASSPTNPAGTSPYEQYF.

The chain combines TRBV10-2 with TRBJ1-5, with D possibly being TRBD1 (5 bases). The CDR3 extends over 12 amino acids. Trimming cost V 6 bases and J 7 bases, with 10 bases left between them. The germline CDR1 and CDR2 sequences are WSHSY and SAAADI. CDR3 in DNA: TGCGCCAGCAGCGCGGGGACCCAGCCCCAGCATTTT. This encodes CASSAGTQPQHF.

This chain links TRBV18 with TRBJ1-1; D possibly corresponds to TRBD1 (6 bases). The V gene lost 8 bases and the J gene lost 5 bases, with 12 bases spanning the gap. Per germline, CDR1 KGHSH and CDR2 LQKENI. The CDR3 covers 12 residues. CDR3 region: CASPDGTTEAFF. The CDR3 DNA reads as TGTGCCAGCCCGGACGGGACAACTGAAGCTTTCTTT.

The CDR3 loop reads CASSPWGTTPNYEQYF. The CDR3 nucleotides read TGTGCCAGCAGCCCCTGGGGGACCACCCCTAACTACGAGCAGTACTTC. The J gene is TRBJ2-7, the V gene TRBV11-2, with D possibly called TRBD1 or TRBD2 (5 bases each). Germline CDR1 reads SGHAT; CDR2 reads FQNNGV. The CDR3 loop spans 16 amino acids. Deletions cut 5 bases from V and 3 bases from J, with 20 bases between.

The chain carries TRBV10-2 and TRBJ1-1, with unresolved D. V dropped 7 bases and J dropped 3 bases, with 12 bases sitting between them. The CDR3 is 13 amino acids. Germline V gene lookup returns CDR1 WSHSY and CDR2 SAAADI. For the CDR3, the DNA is TGCGCCAGCACAGAGTTCCCGGACACTGAAGCTTTCTTT. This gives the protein CASTEFPDTEAFF.